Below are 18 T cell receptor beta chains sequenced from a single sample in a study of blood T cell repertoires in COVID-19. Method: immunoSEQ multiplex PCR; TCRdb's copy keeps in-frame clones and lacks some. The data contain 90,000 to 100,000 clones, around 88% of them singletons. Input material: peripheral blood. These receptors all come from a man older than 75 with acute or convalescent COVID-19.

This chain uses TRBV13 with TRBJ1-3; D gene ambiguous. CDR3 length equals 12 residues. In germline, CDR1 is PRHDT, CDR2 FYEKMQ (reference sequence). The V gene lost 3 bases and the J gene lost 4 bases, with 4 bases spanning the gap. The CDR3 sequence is CASSFQGNTIYF. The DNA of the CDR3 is TGTGCCAGCAGCTTTCAGGGAAACACCATATATTTT.

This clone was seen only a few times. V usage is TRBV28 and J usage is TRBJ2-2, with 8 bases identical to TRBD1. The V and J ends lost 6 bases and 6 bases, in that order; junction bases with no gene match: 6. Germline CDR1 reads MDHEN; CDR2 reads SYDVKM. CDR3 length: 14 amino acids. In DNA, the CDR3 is TGTGCCAGCAGGACAGGGGTGGACTCCGGGGAGCTGTTTTTT. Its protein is CASRTGVDSGELFF.

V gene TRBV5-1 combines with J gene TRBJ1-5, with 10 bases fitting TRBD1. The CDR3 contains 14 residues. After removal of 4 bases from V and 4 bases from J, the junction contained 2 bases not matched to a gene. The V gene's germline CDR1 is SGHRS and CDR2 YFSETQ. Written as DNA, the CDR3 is TGCGCCAGCAGCCCGGGACAGGGGAATCAGCCCCAGCATTTT. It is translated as CASSPGQGNQPQHF.

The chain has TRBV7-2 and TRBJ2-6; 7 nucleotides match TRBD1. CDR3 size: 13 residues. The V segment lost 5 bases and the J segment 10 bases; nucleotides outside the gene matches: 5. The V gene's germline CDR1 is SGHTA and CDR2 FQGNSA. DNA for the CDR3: TGTGCCAGCAGCAGAGGACAGGCGAACGTCCTGACTTTC. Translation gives CASSRGQANVLTF.

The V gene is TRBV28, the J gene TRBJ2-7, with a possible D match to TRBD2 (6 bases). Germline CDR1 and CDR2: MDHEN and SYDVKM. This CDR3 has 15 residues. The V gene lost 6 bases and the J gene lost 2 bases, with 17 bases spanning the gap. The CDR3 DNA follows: TGTGCCAGCAGACAAACCGGGACTGATACCTACGAGCAGTACTTC. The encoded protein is CASRQTGTDTYEQYF.

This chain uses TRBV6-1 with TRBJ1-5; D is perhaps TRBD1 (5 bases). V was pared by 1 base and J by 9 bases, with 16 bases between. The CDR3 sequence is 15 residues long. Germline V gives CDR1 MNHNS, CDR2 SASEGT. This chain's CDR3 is CASSEGGGARGPQHF. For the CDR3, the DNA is TGTGCCAGCAGTGAAGGAGGAGGGGCGCGAGGGCCCCAGCATTTT.

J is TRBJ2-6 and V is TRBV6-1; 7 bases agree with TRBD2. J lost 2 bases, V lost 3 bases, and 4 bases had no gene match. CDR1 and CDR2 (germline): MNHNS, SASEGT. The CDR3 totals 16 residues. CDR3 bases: TGTGCCAGCAGTGAGCGGGGGATGGCTGGGGCCAACGTCCTGACTTTC. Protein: CASSERGMAGANVLTF.

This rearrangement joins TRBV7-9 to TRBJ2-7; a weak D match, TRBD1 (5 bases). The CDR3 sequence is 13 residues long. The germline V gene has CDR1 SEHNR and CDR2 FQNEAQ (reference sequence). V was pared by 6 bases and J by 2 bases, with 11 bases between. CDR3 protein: CASRTDMTYEQYF. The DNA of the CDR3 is TGTGCCAGCAGGACAGACATGACCTACGAGCAGTACTTC.

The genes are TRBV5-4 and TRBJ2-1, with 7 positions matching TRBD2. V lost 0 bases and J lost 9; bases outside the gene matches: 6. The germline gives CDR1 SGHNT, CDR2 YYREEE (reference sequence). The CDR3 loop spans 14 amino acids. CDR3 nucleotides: TGTGCCAGCAGCTTGGGCGGGGGACGAAGTGAGCAGTTCTTC. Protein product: CASSLGGGRSEQFF.

For the CDR3, the DNA is TGTGCCAGCAGTGAACACCAGGCCCAACCCGGGGAGCTGTTTTTT. Amino acid sequence: CASSEHQAQPGELFF. V gene TRBV6-1 combines with J gene TRBJ2-2; D gene ambiguous. Trimming removed 2 bases from V and 6 bases from J, with 13 bases in between. Germline V CDR1 and CDR2: MNHNS, SASEGT. The CDR3 is 15 amino acids.

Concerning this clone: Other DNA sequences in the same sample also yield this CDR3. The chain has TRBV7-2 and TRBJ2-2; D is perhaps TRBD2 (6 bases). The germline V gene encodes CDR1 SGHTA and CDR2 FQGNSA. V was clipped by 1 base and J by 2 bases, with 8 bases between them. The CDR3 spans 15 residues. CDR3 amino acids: CASSLVGGNTGELFF. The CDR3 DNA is TGTGCCAGCAGCTTAGTGGGGGGAAACACCGGGGAGCTGTTTTTT.

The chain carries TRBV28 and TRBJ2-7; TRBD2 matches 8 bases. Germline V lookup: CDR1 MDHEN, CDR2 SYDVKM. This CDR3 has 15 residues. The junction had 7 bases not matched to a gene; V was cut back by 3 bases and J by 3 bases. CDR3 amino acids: CASSFREAGVYEQYF. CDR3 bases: TGTGCCAGCAGTTTCCGGGAAGCGGGAGTCTACGAGCAGTACTTC.

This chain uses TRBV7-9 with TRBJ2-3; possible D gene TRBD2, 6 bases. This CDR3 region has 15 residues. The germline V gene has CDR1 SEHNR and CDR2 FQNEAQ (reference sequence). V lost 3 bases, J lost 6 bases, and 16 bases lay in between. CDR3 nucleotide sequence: TGTGCCAGCAGCTTCGGGAGTACGGGGCGGGATACGCAGTATTTT. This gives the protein CASSFGSTGRDTQYF. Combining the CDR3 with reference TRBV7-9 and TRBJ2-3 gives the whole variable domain DTGVSQNPRHKITKRGQNVTFRCDPISEHNRLYWYRQTLGQGPEFLTYFQNEAQLEKSRLLSDRFSAERPKGSFSTLEIQRTEQGDSAMYLCASSFGSTGRDTQYFGPGTRLTVL.

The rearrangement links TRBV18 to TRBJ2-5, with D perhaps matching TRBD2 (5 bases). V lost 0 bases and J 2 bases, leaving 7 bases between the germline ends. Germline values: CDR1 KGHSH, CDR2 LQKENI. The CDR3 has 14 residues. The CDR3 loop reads CASSPPTGQETQYF. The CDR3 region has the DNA TGTGCCAGCTCACCACCGACGGGACAAGAGACCCAGTACTTC. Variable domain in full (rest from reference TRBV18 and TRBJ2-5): NAGVMQNPRHLVRRRGQEARLRCSPMKGHSHVYWYRQLPEEGLKFMVYLQKENIIDESGMPKERFSAEFPKEGPSILRIQQVVRGDSAAYFCASSPPTGQETQYFGPGTRLLVL.

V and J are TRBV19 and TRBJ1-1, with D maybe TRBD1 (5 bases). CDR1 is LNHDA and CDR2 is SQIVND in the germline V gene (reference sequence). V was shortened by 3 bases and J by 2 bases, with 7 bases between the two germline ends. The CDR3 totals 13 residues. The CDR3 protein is CASSMDINTEAFF. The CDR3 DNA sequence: TGTGCCAGTAGTATGGACATAAACACTGAAGCTTTCTTT.

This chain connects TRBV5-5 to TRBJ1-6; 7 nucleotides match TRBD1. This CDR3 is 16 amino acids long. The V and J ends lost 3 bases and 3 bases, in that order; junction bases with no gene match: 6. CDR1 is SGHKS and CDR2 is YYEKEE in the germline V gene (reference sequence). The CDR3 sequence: CASSSPGGNYNSPLHF. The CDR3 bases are TGTGCCAGCAGCTCTCCAGGGGGTAACTATAATTCACCCCTCCACTTT.

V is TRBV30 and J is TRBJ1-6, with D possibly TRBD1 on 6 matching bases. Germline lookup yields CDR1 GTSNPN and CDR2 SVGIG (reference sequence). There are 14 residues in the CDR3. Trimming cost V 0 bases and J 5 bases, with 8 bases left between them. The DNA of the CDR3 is TGTGCCTGGAGTGTACACAGGGATAATTCACCCCTCCACTTT. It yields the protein CAWSVHRDNSPLHF.

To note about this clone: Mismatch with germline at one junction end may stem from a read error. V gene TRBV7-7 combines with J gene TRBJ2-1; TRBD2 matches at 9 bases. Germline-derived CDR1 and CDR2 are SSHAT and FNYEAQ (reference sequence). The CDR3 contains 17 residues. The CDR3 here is CASSLFPPSGTYNEQFF. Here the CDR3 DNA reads TGTGCTAGCAGCTTATTCCCGCCTAGCGGGACGTACAATGAGCAGTTCTTC.